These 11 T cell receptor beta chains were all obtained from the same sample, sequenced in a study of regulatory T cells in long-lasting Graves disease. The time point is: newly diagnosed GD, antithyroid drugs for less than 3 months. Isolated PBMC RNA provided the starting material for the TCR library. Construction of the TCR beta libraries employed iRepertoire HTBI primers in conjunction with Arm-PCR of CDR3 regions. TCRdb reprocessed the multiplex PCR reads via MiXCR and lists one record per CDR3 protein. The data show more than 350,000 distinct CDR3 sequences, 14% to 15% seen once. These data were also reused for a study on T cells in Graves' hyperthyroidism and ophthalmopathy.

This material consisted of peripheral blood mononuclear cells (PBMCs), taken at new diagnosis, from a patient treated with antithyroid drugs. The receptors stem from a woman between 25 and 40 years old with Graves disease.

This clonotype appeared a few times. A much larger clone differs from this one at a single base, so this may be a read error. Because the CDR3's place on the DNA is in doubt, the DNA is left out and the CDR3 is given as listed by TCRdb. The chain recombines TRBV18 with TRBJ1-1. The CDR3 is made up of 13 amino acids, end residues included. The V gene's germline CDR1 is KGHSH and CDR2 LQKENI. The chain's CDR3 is CASSAALNTEAFF.

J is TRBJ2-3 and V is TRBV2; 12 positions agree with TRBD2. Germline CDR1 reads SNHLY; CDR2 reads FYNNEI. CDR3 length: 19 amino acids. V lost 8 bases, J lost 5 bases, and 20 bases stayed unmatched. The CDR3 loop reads CASVGARTSGTTSGDTQYF. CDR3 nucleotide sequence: TGTGCCAGCGTAGGGGCAAGGACTAGCGGGACCACCTCGGGAGATACGCAGTATTTT.

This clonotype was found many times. CDR3: CASSVAGGLAKNIQYF. The CDR3 nucleotides read TGTGCCAGCAGCGTAGCTGGGGGGTTAGCCAAAAACATTCAGTACTTC. The gene calls are TRBV9 and TRBJ2-4, with D perhaps TRBD2 (6 bases). The V end was cut by 0 bases, the J end by 0 bases, with 10 bases between. The CDR3 spans 16 residues. Germline-derived CDR1 and CDR2 are SGDLS and YYNGEE. Full variable domain (rest looked up from reference TRBV9 and TRBJ2-4): DSGVTQTPKHLITATGQRVTLRCSPRSGDLSVYWYQQSLDQGLQFLIQYYNGEERAKGNILERFSAQQFPDLHSELNLSSLELGDSALYFCASSVAGGLAKNIQYFGAGTRLSVL.

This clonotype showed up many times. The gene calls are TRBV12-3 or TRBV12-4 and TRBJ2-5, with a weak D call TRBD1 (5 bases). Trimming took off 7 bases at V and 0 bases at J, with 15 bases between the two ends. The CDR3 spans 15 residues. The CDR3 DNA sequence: TGTGCCAGCAACGCGGCTAAGGGGAACCAAGAGACCCAGTACTTC. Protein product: CASNAAKGNQETQYF.

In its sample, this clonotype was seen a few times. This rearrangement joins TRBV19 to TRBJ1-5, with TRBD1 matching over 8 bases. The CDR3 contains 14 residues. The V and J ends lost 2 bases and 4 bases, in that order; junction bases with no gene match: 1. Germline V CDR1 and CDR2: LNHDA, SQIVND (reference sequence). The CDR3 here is CASSIQGANQPQHF. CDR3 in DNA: TGTGCCAGTAGTATACAGGGGGCAAATCAGCCCCAGCATTTT.

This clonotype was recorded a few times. The CDR3 DNA follows: TGTGCCAGCAGCCCCGGACCGTTTTCCGCAGGGGAGCTGTTTTTT. It is translated as CASSPGPFSAGELFF. V gene TRBV11-2 combines with J gene TRBJ2-2; D is uncertain. V lost 5 bases to trimming and J lost 8 bases, with 18 bases between them. The CDR3 has 15 residues. CDR1 SGHAT and CDR2 FQNNGV come from the germline V gene.

The CDR3 is CASSSGQLYEQYF. CDR3 DNA: TGTGCCAGCAGCAGCGGACAGCTCTACGAGCAGTACTTC. This chain links TRBV5-8 with TRBJ2-7; tentatively, D is TRBD1 (6 bases). The CDR3 is 13 amino acids. CDR1 is SGHTS, CDR2 YDEGEE, per germline. Trimming removed 4 bases from V and 3 bases from J, with 11 bases in between.

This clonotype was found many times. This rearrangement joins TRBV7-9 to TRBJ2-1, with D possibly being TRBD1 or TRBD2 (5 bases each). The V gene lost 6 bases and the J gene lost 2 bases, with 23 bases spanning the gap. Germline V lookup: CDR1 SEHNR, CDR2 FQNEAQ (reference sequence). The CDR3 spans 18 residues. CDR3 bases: TGTGCCAGCAGTCCTACGGGTGGGGGACCCACCCCCTACAATGAGCAGTTCTTC. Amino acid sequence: CASSPTGGGPTPYNEQFF.

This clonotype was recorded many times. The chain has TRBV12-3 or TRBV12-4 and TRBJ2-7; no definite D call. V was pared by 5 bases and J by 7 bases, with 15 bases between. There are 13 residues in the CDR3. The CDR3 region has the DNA TGTGCCAGCAGTCCCCAGATACTTCGAGAGCAGTACTTC. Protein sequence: CASSPQILREQYF.

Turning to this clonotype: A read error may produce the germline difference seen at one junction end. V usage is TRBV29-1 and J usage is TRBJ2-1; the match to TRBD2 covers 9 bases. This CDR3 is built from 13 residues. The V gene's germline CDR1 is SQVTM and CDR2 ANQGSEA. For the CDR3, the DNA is TGCAGCGGGGGGACTAGCCCGGACAATGAGCAGCTCTTC. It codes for CSGGTSPDNEQLF.

Written as DNA, the CDR3 is TGCGCCAGCAGCTTAGTCCCGGGACTTGGTGAAAAACTGTTTTTT. Its protein is CASSLVPGLGEKLFF. This chain connects TRBV5-1 to TRBJ1-4; maybe TRBD1 (5 bases). CDR3 length equals 15 residues. The V and J ends lost 2 bases and 7 bases respectively, with 15 bases between them. Germline V CDR1 and CDR2: SGHRS, YFSETQ.